This T cell receptor beta chain appears in the sequencing data of a study of shared clonotypes between healthy human individuals. Trimming cost V 0 bases and J 8 bases, with 14 bases left between them. This CDR3 comprises 15 residues. The germline gives CDR1 SGHVS, CDR2 FQNEAQ. This clone was observed once. Its specificity is not known. Sequencing used immunoSEQ multiplex PCR; TCRdb keeps in-frame clones, though not all of them. The data contain around 1.1 million clones, approximately 80% of them singletons. Study donors comprised healthy, HIV-negative adults devoid of recent acute infection or vaccination. Everyone who donated was a Caucasian adult who lived in Nashville, Tennessee. Study-wide results and limits: Owing to a small donor count, the genetic and exposure-history diversity represented was limited.

The rearrangement uses TRBV7-8 and TRBJ2-4; a weak D match, TRBD1 (6 bases). This sequence originates from a young man in good health. Some clones in this sample may be carry-over from other donors' samples. Sequences were obtained from memory CD4+ T cells from PBMCs. Described subset: CD45RA-negative fraction. The CDR3 loop is CASSLAYRARDIQYF. CDR3 bases: TGTGCCAGCAGCTTAGCGTACAGGGCGAGGGACATTCAGTACTTC.